Described below is a single TCR beta chain sequence and its context. Its antigen target is currently unknown. Taken from the germline V gene, the CDR1 and CDR2 loops are MNHEY and SVGAGI. The CDR3 starts with the cysteine, ends with the phenylalanine, and has 15 residues. Only the protein is available. This sample was taken from a study of CXCR3-negative and CXCR3-positive naive CD8 T cells (dated by TCRdb to the late 2010s). Context from the whole study: About 135 million TRB reads were obtained in total, roughly 1.5 +/- 0.3 million reads per library. Naive subsets from about 5 donors and memory cells from 3 donors were included in the TRBV-TRBJ cluster analysis. Diversity and physicochemical repertoire analyses were performed on about a dozen donors pooled from two independent experiments. General study outcomes and caveats: CXCR3 expression partially decreased after cryopreservation, so most assays used freshly isolated PBMCs. Surface CD5, linked to self-reactivity in mice, was comparable between naive subsets; TCR interaction strength was therefore also inferred from TRB CDR3 physicochemical properties. Repertoire diversity was comparably high in both naive subsets but much lower in memory CD8+ T cells. TRB CDR3s from CXCR3-positive naive cells showed higher hydrophobicity (lower Kidera factor 4), lower energy, and higher strength and volume indices than CXCR3-negative naive cells. Within the same donor, TRBV-TRBJ usage looked similar between naive CXCR3-negative and CXCR3-positive cells, but memory cells had distinct patterns.

The instrument given in TCRdb is NextSeq 550. The Human TCR Profiling Kit (MiLaboratory) was used to prepare UMI-labeled 5' RACE TRB cDNA libraries. cDNA synthesis used the entire amount of extracted RNA, and PCR amplification then used the entire amount of cDNA produced. Libraries were prepared in parallel with an identical number of PCR cycles. Per the source publication's procedure: With a requirement of at least two reads per UMI, MIGEC and MiXCR extracted about 50,000 +/- 10,000 unique UMI-labeled TRB cDNA molecules per library. On average, about 40,000 +/- 10,000 functional in-frame TRB CDR3 nucleotide clonotypes lacking stop codons were found per library. After downsampling to 5000 UMI-labeled TRB molecules per sample, diversity metrics, including normalized Shannon-Wiener and Chao1, were computed in VDJtools. VDJtools was used to calculate clonotype-size-weighted physicochemical properties of the central five CDR3 residues, namely interaction energy, strength, volume and Kidera factor 4. Through TCRdb reprocessing, the reads give one entry per CDR3 protein sequence; DNA is omitted. In this record, the V and J calls reflect TCRdb's handling and not the investigators' own analysis. This sample's table lists 75,000 to 100,000 distinct CDR3 sequences. Jointly, the top ten make up 0.7% to 1% of the sample.

For each CD8+ T cell subset, flow sorting was done in triplicate, and 300,000 or so cells per subset went directly into RLT lysis buffer. To keep memory contaminants out, a stringent definition of naive CD8+ T cells was applied: CD45RO-CCR7+CD27+CD95-. Using standard density gradient centrifugation, peripheral blood mononuclear cells were isolated from buffy coats. A FACSAria III was used to flow-sort naive CXCR3-negative and CXCR3-positive CD8+ T cells. Total RNA was extracted from sorted cells using an RNeasy Mini Kit. The receptor comes from a human donor in good health. Some clones in this sample may be carry-over from other donors' samples. Sequencing was performed on naive CXCR3+ CD8+ T cells from blood. Taken with the paper, the label for cell subset or site translates to: CD45RO-CCR7+CD27+CD95- naive CD8+ T cells expressing CXCR3 (TNR3+). The rearranged chain carries TRBV6-5 and TRBJ2-1; the D gene TCRdb calls, TRBD2, cannot be checked with no DNA. The CDR3 protein: CASSFSGNGNNEQFF.